The T cell receptor (beta chain) described here comes from a study of cytomegalovirus exposure and HLA in healthy donors. The study, taken as a whole, reports: Donors were assumed by presence/absence analyses to have roughly uniform sequencing depth.

In the PCR, 60 Vbeta and 13 Jbeta primers were used. How the authors handled the data: Around 76 million unique TCR beta chains, 10 million to 14 million shared, were counted in a later analysis. Method: immunoSEQ multiplex PCR; TCRdb's copy keeps in-frame clones and lacks some. Clone size and V and J calls were adopted from that table, with D and trimming inferred from the DNA. The top ten hold about a sixth of the sample, which has 75,000 to 100,000 clones, 70% to 80% seen once. Trimming took 3 bases from V and 0 from J; bases not matched to a gene: 9. CDR3 length: 18 residues. From germline, CDR1 is LNHNV and CDR2 YYDKDF (reference sequence). As concerns this clone: Antigen unknown.

The receptor was derived from a man in his 60s in good health and CMV-seropositive. V usage is TRBV15 and J usage is TRBJ1-3; 9 positions match TRBD1. The specimen sequenced was PBMCs. The CDR3: CATSSLSGTGNSGNTIYF. CDR3 in DNA: TGTGCCACCAGCAGTCTATCCGGGACAGGGAACTCTGGAAACACCATATATTTT.